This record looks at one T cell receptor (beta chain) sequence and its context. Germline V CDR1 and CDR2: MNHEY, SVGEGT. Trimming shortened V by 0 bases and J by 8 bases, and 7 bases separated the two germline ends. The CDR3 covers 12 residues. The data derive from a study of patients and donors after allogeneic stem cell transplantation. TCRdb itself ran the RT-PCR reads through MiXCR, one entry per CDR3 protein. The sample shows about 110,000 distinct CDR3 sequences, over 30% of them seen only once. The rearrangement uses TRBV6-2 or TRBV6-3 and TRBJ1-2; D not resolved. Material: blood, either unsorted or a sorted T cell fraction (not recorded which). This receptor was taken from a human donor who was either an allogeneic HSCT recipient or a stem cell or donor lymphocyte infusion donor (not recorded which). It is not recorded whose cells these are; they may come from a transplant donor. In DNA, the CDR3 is TGTGCCAGCAGTTACTCGACTCGAGGCTACACCTTC. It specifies CASSYSTRGYTF.